Each of the 10 T cell receptor beta chains below was sequenced from the same sample in a study of T cell repertoires in cytomegalovirus infection. MiXCR, run by TCRdb on the reads, gives a single entry per CDR3 protein. The data contain 450,000 to 650,000 distinct CDR3 sequences, almost 40% of them singletons. Which antigens these TCRs recognize remains unknown. This specimen consisted of cultured PBMCs, obtained from culture after CMV antigen stimulation. Source of these receptors: a human donor in good health (CMV status not recorded). Some clones in this sample may be carry-over from other donors' samples.

This clonotype showed up just once. The gene calls are TRBV19 and TRBJ1-5; D not certain. From germline, CDR1 is LNHDA and CDR2 SQIVND (reference sequence). V lost 3 bases and J 1 base, leaving 10 bases between the germline ends. The CDR3 covers 15 residues. The CDR3: CASSMTTQSNQPQHF. In DNA form, the CDR3 reads TGTGCCAGTAGTATGACGACTCAGAGCAATCAGCCCCAGCATTTT.

The DNA of the CDR3 is TGTGCCAGCAGGGGACAGGGGGTTGGCTACACCTTC. It encodes CASRGQGVGYTF. The chain recombines TRBV7-8 with TRBJ1-2; 11 positions match TRBD1. Trimming took 6 bases from V and 7 from J; bases not matched to a gene: 1. The CDR3 runs to 12 residues. Germline CDR1 and CDR2: SGHVS and FQNEAQ.

This clonotype was counted between two and nine times. The chain carries TRBV7-2 and TRBJ1-2; 7 positions agree with TRBD1. Trimming removed 5 bases from V and 10 bases from J; junction bases left unmatched: 7. The CDR3 loop spans 12 amino acids. The germline gives CDR1 SGHTA, CDR2 FQGNSA. CDR3 bases: TGTGCCAGCAGCCGGGACAGTCAGGACTACACCTTC. Protein sequence: CASSRDSQDYTF.

This rearrangement joins TRBV7-2 to TRBJ2-7, with a tentative D call TRBD1 (5 bases). Trimming took 7 bases from V and 3 from J, leaving 19 bases between them. In germline, CDR1 is SGHTA, CDR2 FQGNSA. The CDR3 consists of 15 residues. CDR3 in DNA: TGTGCCAGCACCCTCTCGCAGGGCGCTCTCTACGAGCAGTACTTC. Its translation: CASTLSQGALYEQYF. The whole variable domain, remainder taken from reference TRBV7-2 and TRBJ2-7, is GAGVSQSPSNKVTEKGKDVELRCDPISGHTALYWYRQSLGQGLEFLIYFQGNSAPDKSGLPSDRFSAERTGGSVSTLTIQRTQQEDSAVYLCASTLSQGALYEQYFGPGTRLTVT.

This clonotype was observed once. The chain links TRBV6-8 to TRBJ1-3; D gene unclear. V was trimmed by 9 bases and J by 4 bases, leaving 19 bases between them. Per the germline V gene, CDR1 is MNHGY and CDR2 is SAAAGT. The CDR3 runs to 15 residues. The CDR3 region is CASDEEATSGNTIYF. In nucleotides, the CDR3 is TGTGCCAGTGACGAAGAGGCCACCTCGGGAAACACCATATATTTT.

This clonotype was counted a few times. The chain joins TRBV7-2 to TRBJ1-1; perhaps TRBD1 as D (6 bases). Germline V lookup: CDR1 SGHTA, CDR2 FQGNSA. The CDR3 contains 16 residues. V was shortened by 2 bases and J by 4 bases, with 17 bases between the two germline ends. CDR3 nucleotide sequence: TGTGCCAGCAGCTTATTAGGGGGGTCTGCACCCACTGAAGCTTTCTTT. This codes for CASSLLGGSAPTEAFF.

The rearrangement links TRBV19 to TRBJ1-2, with 10 bases matching TRBD1. V shed 7 bases, J shed 5 bases, and the junction held 10 bases outside the gene matches. From germline, CDR1 is LNHDA and CDR2 SQIVND (reference sequence). There are 15 residues in the CDR3. The CDR3 sequence: CASTLTTGGLYGYTF. CDR3 nucleotides: TGTGCCAGTACTTTGACGACAGGGGGCCTATATGGCTACACCTTC.

The chain employs TRBV6-2 or TRBV6-3 and TRBJ2-3; perhaps TRBD2 as D (5 bases). CDR3 length: 14 amino acids. Germline CDR1 reads MNHEY; CDR2 reads SVGEGT. V shed 0 bases and J shed 2 bases, with 6 bases lying between them. This CDR3 reads CASSYSGITDTQYF. CDR3 DNA: TGTGCCAGCAGTTACTCCGGGATCACAGATACGCAGTATTTT.

V and J are TRBV6-1 and TRBJ2-3, with a possible D match to TRBD2 (5 bases). Per the germline V gene, CDR1 is MNHNS and CDR2 is SASEGT. The V and J ends lost 7 bases and 4 bases respectively, with 9 bases between them. This CDR3 spans 12 amino acids. This CDR3 reads CASNRRSDTQYF. The CDR3 DNA sequence: TGTGCCAGCAACCGGAGGTCAGATACGCAGTATTTT.

This clonotype was seen ten or more times. CDR3 sequence (DNA): TGTGCCAGCAGCTTACGCGGGAGGTCCGGGGAGCTGTTTTTT. The encoded protein is CASSLRGRSGELFF. The J gene is TRBJ2-2, the V gene TRBV7-6; 8 positions match TRBD2. The V gene's germline CDR1 is SGHVS and CDR2 FNYEAQ. The J segment lost 6 bases and the V segment lost 2 bases, leaving 2 bases of the junction unmatched. CDR3 length: 14 amino acids. Based on the CDR3 plus reference TRBV7-6 and TRBJ2-2, the full variable domain is GAGVSQSPRYKVTKRGQDVALRCDPISGHVSLYWYRQALGQGPEFLTYFNYEAQQDKSGLPNDRFSAERPEGSISTLTIQRTEQRDSAMYRCASSLRGRSGELFFGEGSRLTVL.